Listed below are T cell receptor beta chains from one sample, sequenced in a study of shared clonotypes between healthy human individuals. Sequenced by immunoSEQ multiplex PCR; TCRdb stores in-frame clones only, minus some. The sample lists 2 million to 2.5 million clones; approximately 96% were seen once. The sequenced sample was naive CD4+ T cells sorted from blood. Receptors originate from a man younger than 35 in good health. The CDR3 runs from the conserved cysteine through the conserved F or W. D genes are given only for firm matches. A row's size may be missing; if present it is once, few, many or a size class.

J gene | V gene | clone size | D gene | CDR3 protein | CDR3 DNA
TRBJ1-2 | TRBV27 | . | TRBD1 | CASSLGQGLNYGYTF | TGTGCCAGCAGTTTAGGACAGGGCCTTAACTATGGCTACACCTTC
TRBJ1-2 | TRBV6-5 | . | TRBD1 | CASSYATGAYGYTF | TGTGCCAGCAGTTACGCGACAGGGGCCTATGGCTACACCTTC
TRBJ1-5 | TRBV6-1 | . | . | CASSWGHSYNQPQHF | TGTGCCAGCAGTTGGGGCCACAGTTACAATCAGCCCCAGCATTTT
TRBJ2-7 | TRBV10-3 | . | TRBD1 | CATGQGASPYEQYF | TGTGCCACTGGACAGGGTGCTTCCCCCTACGAGCAGTACTTC
TRBJ2-7 | TRBV6-5 | . | TRBD2 | CASSSPTSGEYEQYF | TGTGCCAGCAGTTCGCCGACTAGCGGAGAATACGAGCAGTACTTC
TRBJ2-7 | TRBV6-5 | once | . | CASRMGIGSYEQYF | TGTGCCAGCAGAATGGGCATCGGCTCCTACGAGCAGTACTTC
TRBJ1-6 | TRBV5-5 | . | TRBD1 | CASSQMTGSSYNSPLHF | TGTGCCAGCAGCCAGATGACAGGGAGCTCCTATAATTCACCCCTCCACTTT
TRBJ1-2 | TRBV4-1 | . | . | CASSQDEGRGYTF | TGCGCCAGCAGCCAAGATGAGGGTCGTGGCTACACCTTC
TRBJ2-1 | TRBV18 | . | TRBD2 | CASSPLAGVHNEQFF | TGTGCCAGCTCGCCTCTAGCGGGAGTCCACAATGAGCAGTTCTTC
TRBJ1-3 | TRBV7-8 | . | TRBD1 | CASSLVGTESLDSGNTIYF | TGTGCCAGCAGCTTAGTCGGGACAGAAAGCTTAGACTCTGGAAACACCATATATTTT
TRBJ2-2 | TRBV6-6 | . | . | CASSSPRWGVSGELFF | TGTGCCAGCAGTTCCCCTCGATGGGGTGTATCCGGGGAGCTGTTTTTT
TRBJ1-2 | TRBV30 | . | . | CACQSNSYGYTF | TGTGCCTGCCAGTCCAACAGCTATGGCTACACCTTC
TRBJ2-3 | TRBV2 | . | . | CASTMDYPSRTDTQYF | TGTGCCAGCACCATGGACTACCCAAGTCGCACAGATACGCAGTATTTT
TRBJ1-4 | TRBV5-4 | . | . | CASSATPGPNEKLFF | TGTGCCAGCAGCGCAACCCCGGGACCTAATGAAAAACTGTTTTTT
TRBJ1-2 | TRBV6-5 | . | . | CASRRTRQDPRGYTF | TGTGCCAGCAGACGAACCCGACAGGACCCTCGAGGCTACACCTTC
TRBJ2-1 | TRBV2 | . | TRBD2 | CASASGRANEQFF | TGTGCCAGCGCTAGCGGGAGGGCAAATGAGCAGTTCTTC
TRBJ2-5 | TRBV7-9 | . | . | CASSPRGLPEFGETQYF | TGTGCCAGCAGCCCGCGGGGTCTCCCCGAGTTTGGAGAGACCCAGTACTTC
TRBJ2-5 | TRBV30 | . | . | CAWSPGGGGTQYF | TGTGCCTGGAGCCCCGGCGGGGGCGGTACCCAGTACTTC
TRBJ2-7 | TRBV7-2 | once | . | CASSSAVRGITYEQYF | TGTGCCAGCAGCTCGGCGGTCCGGGGAATCACCTACGAGCAGTACTTC
TRBJ1-6 | TRBV6-6 | . | TRBD1 | CASRLGDRVGNSPLHF | TGTGCCAGCAGGCTTGGTGACAGGGTTGGTAATTCACCCCTCCACTTT
TRBJ1-1 | TRBV21-1 | . | . | CASSKGGQGAFF | TGTGCCAGCAGCAAAGGAGGACAGGGGGCTTTCTTT
TRBJ2-7 | TRBV5-4 | . | . | CASSLAGDSYEQYF | TGTGCCAGCAGCTTGGCGGGCGACTCCTACGAGCAGTACTTC
TRBJ1-1 | TRBV28 | . | . | CASSRTQANTEAFF | TGTGCCAGCAGTCGGACACAAGCGAACACTGAAGCTTTCTTT
TRBJ2-5 | TRBV5-6 | once | . | CASNSDPSPTETQYF | TGTGCCAGCAACTCGGACCCATCGCCCACTGAGACCCAGTACTTC
TRBJ1-5 | TRBV2 | . | TRBD1 | CASSFTGDSNQPQHF | TGTGCCAGCAGTTTCACAGGGGACAGCAATCAGCCCCAGCATTTT
TRBJ2-1 | TRBV5-4 | . | TRBD1 | CASSPGGQDLNEQFF | TGTGCCAGCAGCCCTGGGGGACAGGATCTCAATGAGCAGTTCTTC
TRBJ1-4 | TRBV2 | . | TRBD1 | CASMVQGASGEKLFF | TGTGCCAGCATGGTCCAGGGGGCGAGTGGGGAAAAACTGTTTTTT
TRBJ2-3 | TRBV6-1 | . | TRBD2 | CASSEAFRSGGARDTQYF | TGTGCCAGCAGTGAAGCGTTTCGTAGCGGGGGGGCGAGAGATACGCAGTATTTT
TRBJ1-1 | TRBV5-1 | . | TRBD1 | CASQQGDRGPFDEAFF | TGCGCCAGCCAGCAGGGAGACAGGGGGCCATTCGATGAAGCTTTCTTT
TRBJ2-3 | TRBV29-1 | . | . | CSVAPIIVDTQYF | TGCAGCGTTGCGCCCATAATTGTAGATACGCAGTATTTT
TRBJ1-1 | TRBV5-6 | . | . | CASSLDDRLYTEAFF | TGTGCCAGCAGCTTGGATGACAGACTCTACACTGAAGCTTTCTTT
TRBJ2-7 | TRBV9 | . | . | CASSVGSPTVGSYEQYF | TGTGCCAGCAGCGTAGGTAGTCCGACAGTAGGGTCCTACGAGCAGTACTTC
TRBJ1-5 | TRBV5-1 | . | . | CASSLEGGRGNQPQHF | TGCGCCAGCAGCTTGGAAGGAGGGAGGGGGAATCAGCCCCAGCATTTT
TRBJ1-1 | TRBV25-1 | once | . | CASSEGRADGAFF | TGTGCCAGCAGTGAAGGCAGGGCCGACGGAGCTTTCTTT
TRBJ1-4 | TRBV18 | . | TRBD1 | CASSPKTGSNEKLFF | TGTGCCAGCTCACCAAAGACAGGGTCTAATGAAAAACTGTTTTTT
TRBJ1-2 | TRBV6-1 | few | TRBD1 | CASSGKDRAHGYTF | TGTGCCAGCAGTGGTAAGGACAGGGCTCATGGCTACACCTTC
TRBJ2-1 | TRBV5-1 | . | . | CASSYGTSYNEQFF | TGCGCCAGCAGCTACGGGACTTCCTACAATGAGCAGTTCTTC
TRBJ2-7 | TRBV7-8 | . | TRBD1 | CASSLGQGAGEQYF | TGTGCCAGCAGCTTGGGACAGGGGGCAGGCGAGCAGTACTTC
TRBJ1-2 | TRBV6-5 | . | . | CASSPPAGWGYTF | TGTGCCAGCAGCCCCCCAGCAGGGTGGGGCTACACCTTC
TRBJ1-4 | TRBV19 | . | . | CASSPLDSENEKLFF | TGTGCCAGTAGCCCCCTGGACAGCGAGAATGAAAAACTGTTTTTT
TRBJ1-1 | TRBV18 | . | TRBD1 | CASSPTTGAGTEAFF | TGTGCCAGCTCACCCACGACAGGGGCGGGCACTGAAGCTTTCTTT
TRBJ2-7 | TRBV5-1 | . | TRBD2 | CASSLRTSGGTEQYF | TGCGCCAGCAGCCTCCGGACTAGCGGGGGGACCGAGCAGTACTTC
TRBJ2-1 | TRBV2 | . | TRBD1 | CASSTRQGLNEQFF | TGTGCCAGCAGTACGAGACAGGGTCTCAATGAGCAGTTCTTC
TRBJ2-1 | TRBV10-3 | . | . | CATSRGEQFF | TGTGCCACCTCCCGGGGGGAGCAGTTCTTC
TRBJ2-3 | TRBV9 | . | . | CASSVASGDTQYF | TGTGCCAGCAGCGTAGCTTCGGGAGATACGCAGTATTTT
TRBJ2-7 | TRBV19 | . | TRBD1 | CASNPGQGPYEQYF | TGTGCCAGTAACCCGGGACAGGGTCCCTACGAGCAGTACTTC
TRBJ2-7 | TRBV7-8 | . | . | CASSLGRYYEQYF | TGTGCCAGCAGCTTAGGCAGGTACTACGAGCAGTACTTC
TRBJ2-7 | TRBV6-5 | . | . | CASSWQGPYEQYF | TGTGCCAGCAGTTGGCAGGGACCCTACGAGCAGTACTTC
TRBJ2-2 | TRBV18 | . | . | CASSGRADTGELFF | TGTGCCAGCTCAGGCAGGGCGGACACCGGGGAGCTGTTTTTT
TRBJ2-2 | TRBV7-8 | . | . | CASSPRWGSNTGELFF | TGTGCCAGCAGCCCCAGATGGGGATCGAACACCGGGGAGCTGTTTTTT
TRBJ1-3 | TRBV11-2 | . | . | CASSYGGSGNTIYF | TGTGCCAGCAGCTATGGGGGCTCTGGAAACACCATATATTTT
TRBJ1-3 | TRBV30 | . | . | CAWSAGQLEDGNTIYF | TGTGCCTGGAGTGCCGGACAATTAGAGGATGGAAACACCATATATTTT